This TCR beta chain was captured by sequencing in a study of spatial heterogeneity in lung cancer. For the study at large: Detection of beta-chain sequences consistently exceeded that of alpha-chain sequences. TCR and UMI combinations that were unique each appeared, on average, more than ten times in raw reads. Study-level findings and limits: Expanded tumor TCRs that were ubiquitous appeared in blood more at resection than follow-up.

Each CDR3 protein is one row after TCRdb ran MiXCR on the 5' RACE reads. There are about 30,000 distinct CDR3 sequences in the sample; 7.5% to 10% occur only once, and around 36% lies in the top ten. The CDR3 length is 15 residues. V gave up 1 base and J gave up 2 bases, with 11 bases separating them. The germline V gene encodes CDR1 LGHNA and CDR2 YNFKEQ. This clonotype was seen a few times. The target antigen is unknown. Regarding time point: sample taken at primary tumor resection. Sequencing of whole RNA from tumor, nontumor lung or frozen PBMC involved no sorting. The donors comprised about 65 untreated early-stage non-small cell lung cancer patients.

The sequencing here drew on PBMCs, taken at surgery. V is TRBV4-2 and J is TRBJ2-5; D gene ambiguous. The source of this sequence is a female donor with early-stage non-small cell lung cancer. CDR3 amino acids: CASSQGVASQETQYF. For the CDR3, the DNA is TGTGCCAGCAGCCAAGGTGTGGCTAGTCAAGAGACCCAGTACTTC.